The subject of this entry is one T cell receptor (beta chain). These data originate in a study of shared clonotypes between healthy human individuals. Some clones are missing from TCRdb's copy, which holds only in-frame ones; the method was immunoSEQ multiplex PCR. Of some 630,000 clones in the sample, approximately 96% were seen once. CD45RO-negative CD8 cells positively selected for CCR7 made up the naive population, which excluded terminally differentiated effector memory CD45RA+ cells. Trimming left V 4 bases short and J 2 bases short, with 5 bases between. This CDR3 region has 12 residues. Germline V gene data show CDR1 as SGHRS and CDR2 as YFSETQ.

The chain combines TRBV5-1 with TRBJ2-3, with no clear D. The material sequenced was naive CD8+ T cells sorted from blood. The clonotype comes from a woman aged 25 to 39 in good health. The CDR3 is CASSKTTDTQYF. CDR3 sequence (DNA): TGCGCCAGCAGCAAAACCACAGATACGCAGTATTTT.